The present T cell receptor (beta chain) was sequenced within a study of monozygotic twins with inflammatory bowel disease. Study results and limitations: Twins classed as concordant or discordant showed no difference in repertoire similarity, possibly from limited power.

For every sample, eight separate reactions were used to make cDNA. Following a re-call of the 5' RACE reads, TCRdb has one entry per CDR3 protein and lacks DNA. This sample's table reports 400,000 to 500,000 distinct CDR3 sequences. On this clonotype itself: The target antigen is unknown.

The CDR3 is made up of 16 amino acids. The germline V gene has CDR1 SGHTA and CDR2 FQGTGA. The sequenced sample was blood. The V gene is TRBV7-3, the J gene TRBJ2-5; the TCRdb call, TRBD1, lacks DNA for checking. This TCR derives from a human donor with ulcerative colitis or Crohn's disease, or a healthy co-twin of an affected twin (not recorded which). CDR3 sequence: CASSLMGLGRGETQYF.